These 4 T cell receptor beta chains came from one sample sequenced in a study of blood T cells in healthy people across ages. Alongside a J-beta primer mix, a sample-barcoded 5' primer served in a second PCR lasting roughly 6 to 12 cycles. A single record per CDR3 protein comes from TCRdb applying MiXCR to the 5' RACE reads. The repertoire holds roughly 700,000 distinct CDR3 sequences, with roughly 25% as singletons. These data were likewise used in another study, on T cells of mothers and their children.

The specimen was blood. Receptors originate from a boy aged 5-17 years in good health.

V usage is TRBV29-1 and J usage is TRBJ2-7, with 8 bases matching TRBD2. Germline V lookup: CDR1 SQVTM, CDR2 ANQGSEA. V shed 3 bases, J shed 6 bases, and the junction held 7 bases outside the gene matches. The CDR3 is 13 amino acids. CDR3 protein: CSVDYSGTGEQYF. CDR3 coding DNA: TGCAGCGTTGATTATAGCGGGACGGGCGAGCAGTACTTC.

V usage is TRBV14 and J usage is TRBJ2-2; 7 nucleotides agree with TRBD1. CDR3 length: 15 residues. Germline CDR1 is SGHDN and CDR2 is FVKESK. Trimming at V came to 5 bases and at J to 3 bases, leaving 6 bases not matched to a gene. Here the CDR3 reads CASSSGQYDTGELFF. The CDR3 DNA reads as TGTGCCAGCAGCTCGGGACAGTACGACACCGGGGAGCTGTTTTTT.

There are a few counts of this clonotype. The gene calls are TRBV12-3 or TRBV12-4 and TRBJ2-3; D is possibly TRBD2 (6 bases). The CDR3 is 16 amino acids. V was cut by 8 bases and J by 0 bases, with 18 bases left in between. This CDR3 is CASQLGGVLSTDTQYF. In DNA, the CDR3 is TGTGCCAGCCAACTGGGCGGGGTACTGAGCACAGATACGCAGTATTTT.

This clonotype has a handful of counts. The chain links TRBV1 to TRBJ2-7; the table assigns TRBD2, which was not confirmed against the DNA. TRBV1 is listed as a pseudogene. The CDR3 has 15 residues. In DNA, the CDR3 is TGCACCAGCAGCCAAGAGAGCGGGGGGGGCTACGAGCAGTACTTC. This encodes CTSSQESGGGYEQYF.